These T cell receptor beta chains were read from a single sample in a study of glioma-infiltrating T cells. TCRdb redid the calling of the multiplex PCR reads with MiXCR, one entry per CDR3 protein. The data show 150,000 or so distinct CDR3 sequences, about two fifths seen once. The material sequenced was glioma tissue, nonneoplastic brain tissue, or PBMCs (not recorded which). Receptors originate from a human donor with low-grade glioma or glioblastoma, undergoing nonglioma brain surgery, or in good health (not recorded which). Both conserved end residues are part of each CDR3. A D gene is named only where the DNA matches it firmly. Clone size is shown for a subset of rows, as once, few, many or a class of expanded clone.

NA | few | 13 | TRBJ1-4 | TRBV28 | CASMDTVYEKLFF | TGTGCCAGCATGGACACAGTTTATGAAAAACTGTTTTTT
NA | few | 15 | TRBJ2-1 | TRBV6-2/TRBV6-3 | CASSSAQASYNEQFF | TGTGCCAGCAGTTCAGCCCAGGCGAGCTACAATGAGCAGTTCTTC
NA | many | 16 | TRBJ2-3 | TRBV20-1 | CSALPPTGYPLDTQYF | TGCAGTGCCCTACCCCCCACAGGATACCCCCTAGATACGCAGTATTTT
TRBD1 | few | 16 | TRBJ2-4 | TRBV27 | CASSSNRGSAKNIQYF | TGTGCCAGCAGTTCGAACAGGGGGTCGGCCAAAAACATTCAGTACTTC
NA | NA | 14 | TRBJ2-1 | TRBV7-2 | CASSFAGLGALQFF | TGTGCCAGCAGCTTCGCGGGGCTTGGGGCATTGCAGTTCTTC
NA | NA | 17 | TRBJ2-7 | TRBV6-6 | CASSYSLGTKRAGEQYF | TGTGCCAGCAGTTACTCCCTTGGGACGAAGAGGGCGGGGGAGCAGTACTTC
NA | NA | 13 | TRBJ1-2 | TRBV20-1 | CSARDFYNYGYTF | TGCAGTGCTAGAGATTTCTATAACTATGGCTACACCTTC
NA | NA | 12 | TRBJ1-2 | TRBV28 | CDSSSGVSGYTF | TGTGACAGCAGTTCGGGAGTCAGTGGCTACACCTTC
NA | many | 13 | TRBJ2-3 | TRBV6-1 | CASSELSIYGQYF | TGTGCCAGCAGTGAACTCAGCATCTACGGGCAGTATTTT
TRBD1 | NA | 14 | TRBJ1-2 | TRBV6-4 | CASSGQVESYGYTF | TGTGCCAGCAGCGGACAGGTTGAGAGCTATGGCTACACCTTC
NA | many | 12 | TRBJ2-1 | TRBV6-1 | CASSFQGNEQFF | TGTGCCAGCAGTTTCCAGGGTAATGAGCAGTTCTTC
NA | NA | 14 | TRBJ1-1 | TRBV18 | CASRRDTVNTEAFF | TGTGCCAGCCGGCGGGACACGGTGAACACTGAAGCTTTCTTT
TRBD1 | NA | 13 | TRBJ1-2 | TRBV27 | CASSSDRGLGYTF | TGTGCCAGCAGTTCGGACAGGGGGCTTGGCTACACCTTC
NA | few | 12 | TRBJ1-1 | TRBV28 | CASNGPDTEAFF | TGTGCCAGCAACGGCCCCGACACTGAAGCTTTCTTT
NA | NA | 17 | TRBJ1-2 | TRBV20-1 | CSAHYIPGQRTPYGYTF | TGCAGTGCCCACTATATCCCGGGACAAAGGACTCCCTATGGCTACACCTTC
TRBD1 | few | 13 | TRBJ2-3 | TRBV6-1 | CASSSQGARTQYF | TGTGCCAGCAGTTCACAGGGGGCACGGACGCAGTATTTT